This TCR beta chain was observed in a study of blood T cells in healthy people across ages. Study details: The capture of about one barcoded beta molecule per two T cells was achieved by template switching. General study points: It was not possible, with unsorted PBMCs, to conclusively compare naive and antigen-experienced cells.

The V and J ends lost 6 bases and 7 bases, in that order; junction bases with no gene match: 5. In germline, CDR1 is SGHTA, CDR2 FQGNSA. This CDR3 has 14 amino acids. This clonotype was recorded a few times. The antigen is undetermined. Through a sample-barcoded 5' primer and a J-beta primer mix, a second PCR was run for roughly 6 to 11 cycles. MiXCR was run by TCRdb on the 5' RACE reads, yielding one entry per CDR3 protein. Among 890,000 or so distinct CDR3 sequences, under 80% were seen once, and the ten largest hold about 27%. This clonotype was obtained from a man aged 30 to 39 in good health. This rearrangement joins TRBV7-2 to TRBJ2-1; 11 bases are shared with TRBD1. The sequencing input was blood. DNA of the CDR3: TGTGCCAGCAGGAGGGGACAGGGGGGTAATGAGCAGTTCTTC. Amino acids: CASRRGQGGNEQFF.